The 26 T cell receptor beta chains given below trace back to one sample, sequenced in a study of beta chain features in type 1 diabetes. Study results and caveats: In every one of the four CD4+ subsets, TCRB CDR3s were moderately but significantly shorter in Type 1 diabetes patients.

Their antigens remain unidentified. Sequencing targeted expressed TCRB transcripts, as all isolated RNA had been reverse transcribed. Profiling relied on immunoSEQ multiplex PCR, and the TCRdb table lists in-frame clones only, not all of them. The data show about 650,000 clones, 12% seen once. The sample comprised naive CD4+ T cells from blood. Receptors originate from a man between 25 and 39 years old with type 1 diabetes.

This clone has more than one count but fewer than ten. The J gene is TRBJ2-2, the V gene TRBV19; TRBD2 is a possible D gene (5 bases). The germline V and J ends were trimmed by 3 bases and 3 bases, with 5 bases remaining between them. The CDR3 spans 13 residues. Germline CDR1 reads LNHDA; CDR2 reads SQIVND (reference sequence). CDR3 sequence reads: CASSMRDTGELFF. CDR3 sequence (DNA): TGTGCCAGTAGTATGAGGGACACCGGGGAGCTGTTTTTT. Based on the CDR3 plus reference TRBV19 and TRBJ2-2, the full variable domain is DGGITQSPKYLFRKEGQNVTLSCEQNLNHDAMYWYRQDPGQGLRLIYYSQIVNDFQKGDIAEGYSVSREKKESFPLTVTSAQKNPTAFYLCASSMRDTGELFFGEGSRLTVL.

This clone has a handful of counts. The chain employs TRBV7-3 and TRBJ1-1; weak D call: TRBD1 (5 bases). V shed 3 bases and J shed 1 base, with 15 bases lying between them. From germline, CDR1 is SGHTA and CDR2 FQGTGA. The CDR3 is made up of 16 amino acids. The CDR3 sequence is CASSLRTGHPNTEAFF. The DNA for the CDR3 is TGTGCCAGCAGCTTGAGAACAGGACACCCGAACACTGAAGCTTTCTTT.

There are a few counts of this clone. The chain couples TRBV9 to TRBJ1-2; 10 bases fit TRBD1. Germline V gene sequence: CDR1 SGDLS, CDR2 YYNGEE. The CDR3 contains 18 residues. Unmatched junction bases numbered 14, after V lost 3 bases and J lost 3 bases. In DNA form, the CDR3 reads TGTGCCAGCAGCGAACAGCCCCTTGGGACAGGGGAAGACTATGGCTACACCTTC. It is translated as CASSEQPLGTGEDYGYTF.

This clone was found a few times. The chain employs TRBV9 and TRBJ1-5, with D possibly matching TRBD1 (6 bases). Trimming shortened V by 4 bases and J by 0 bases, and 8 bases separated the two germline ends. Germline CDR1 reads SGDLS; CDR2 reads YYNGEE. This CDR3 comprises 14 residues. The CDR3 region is CASSTGNSNQPQHF. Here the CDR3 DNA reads TGTGCCAGCAGCACAGGGAATAGCAATCAGCCCCAGCATTTT. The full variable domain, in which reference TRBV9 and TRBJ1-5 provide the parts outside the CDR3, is DSGVTQTPKHLITATGQRVTLRCSPRSGDLSVYWYQQSLDQGLQFLIQYYNGEERAKGNILERFSAQQFPDLHSELNLSSLELGDSALYFCASSTGNSNQPQHFGDGTRLSIL.

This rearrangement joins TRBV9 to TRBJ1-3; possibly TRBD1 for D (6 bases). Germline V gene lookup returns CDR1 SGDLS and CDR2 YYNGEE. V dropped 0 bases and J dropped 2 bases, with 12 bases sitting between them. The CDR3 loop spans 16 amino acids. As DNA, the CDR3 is TGTGCCAGCAGCGTAGAAACAGGGACTGCTGGAAACACCATATATTTT. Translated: CASSVETGTAGNTIYF.

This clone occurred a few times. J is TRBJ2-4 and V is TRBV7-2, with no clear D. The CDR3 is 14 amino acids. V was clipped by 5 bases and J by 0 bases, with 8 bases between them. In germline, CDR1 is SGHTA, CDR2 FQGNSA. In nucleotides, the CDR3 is TGTGCCAGCAGCGGTGGCTTAGCCAAAAACATTCAGTACTTC. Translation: CASSGGLAKNIQYF. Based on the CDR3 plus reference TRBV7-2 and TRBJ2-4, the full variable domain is GAGVSQSPSNKVTEKGKDVELRCDPISGHTALYWYRQSLGQGLEFLIYFQGNSAPDKSGLPSDRFSAERTGGSVSTLTIQRTQQEDSAVYLCASSGGLAKNIQYFGAGTRLSVL.

In nucleotides, the CDR3 is TGTGCCAGCAGCTTAATCCAAGAGACCCAGTACTTC. As protein: CASSLIQETQYF. This chain connects TRBV7-2 to TRBJ2-5, with no clear D. This CDR3 contains 12 residues. V lost 2 bases, J lost 1 base, and 2 bases lay in between. CDR1 is SGHTA, CDR2 FQGNSA, per germline.

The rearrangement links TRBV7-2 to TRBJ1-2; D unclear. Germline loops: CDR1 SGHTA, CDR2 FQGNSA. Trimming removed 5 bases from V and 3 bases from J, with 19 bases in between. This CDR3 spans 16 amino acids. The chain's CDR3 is CASSPRGQTGDYGYTF. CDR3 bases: TGTGCCAGCAGCCCCCGGGGTCAAACCGGGGACTATGGCTACACCTTC.

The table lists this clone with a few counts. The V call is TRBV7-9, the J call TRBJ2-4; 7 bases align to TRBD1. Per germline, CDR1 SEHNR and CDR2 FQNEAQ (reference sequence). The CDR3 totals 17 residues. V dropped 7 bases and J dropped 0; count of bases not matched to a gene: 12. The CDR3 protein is CASTLTGLGLAKNIQYF. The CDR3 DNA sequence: TGTGCCAGCACCCTGACAGGGCTGGGGCTAGCCAAAAACATTCAGTACTTC.

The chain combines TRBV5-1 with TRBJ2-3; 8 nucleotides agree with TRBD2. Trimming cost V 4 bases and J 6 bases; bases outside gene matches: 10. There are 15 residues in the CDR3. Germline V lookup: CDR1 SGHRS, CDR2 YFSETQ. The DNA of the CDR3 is TGCGCCAGCAGCCCCGGGAGGGGGATGGAGGATACGCAGTATTTT. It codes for CASSPGRGMEDTQYF.

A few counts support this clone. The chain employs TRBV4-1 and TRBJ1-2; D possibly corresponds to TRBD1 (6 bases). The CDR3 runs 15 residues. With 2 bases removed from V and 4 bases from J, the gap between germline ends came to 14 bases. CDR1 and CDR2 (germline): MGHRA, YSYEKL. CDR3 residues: CASSQIGRGIYGYTF. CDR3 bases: TGCGCCAGCAGCCAAATTGGAAGGGGGATCTATGGCTACACCTTC.

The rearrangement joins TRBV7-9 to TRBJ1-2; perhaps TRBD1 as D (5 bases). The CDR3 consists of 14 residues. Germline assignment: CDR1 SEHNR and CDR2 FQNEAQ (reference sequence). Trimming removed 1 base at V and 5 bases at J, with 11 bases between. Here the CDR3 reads CASSLERGTYGYTF. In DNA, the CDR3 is TGTGCCAGCAGCTTAGAGCGAGGGACTTATGGCTACACCTTC.

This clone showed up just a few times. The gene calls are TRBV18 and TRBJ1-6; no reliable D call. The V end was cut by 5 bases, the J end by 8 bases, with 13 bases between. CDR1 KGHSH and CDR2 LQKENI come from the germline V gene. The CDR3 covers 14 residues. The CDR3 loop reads CASSSEYLDSPLHF. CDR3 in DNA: TGTGCCAGCTCATCGGAATATTTGGATTCACCCCTCCACTTT.

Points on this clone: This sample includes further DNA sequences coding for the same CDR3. CDR3 sequence reads: CASSRQGQETQYF. The CDR3 region has the DNA TGTGCCAGCAGTCGACAGGGGCAAGAGACCCAGTACTTC. The chain carries TRBV7-2 and TRBJ2-5, with 8 nucleotides matching TRBD1. In germline, CDR1 is SGHTA, CDR2 FQGNSA. The CDR3 contains 13 residues. V lost 6 bases, J lost 2 bases, and 2 bases stayed unmatched.

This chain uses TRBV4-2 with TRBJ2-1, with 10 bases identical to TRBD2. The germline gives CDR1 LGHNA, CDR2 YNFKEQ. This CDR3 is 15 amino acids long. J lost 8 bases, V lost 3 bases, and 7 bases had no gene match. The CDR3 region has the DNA TGTGCCAGCAGCCAGCGTCTAGCGGGGGCCGATGAGCAGTTCTTC. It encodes CASSQRLAGADEQFF.

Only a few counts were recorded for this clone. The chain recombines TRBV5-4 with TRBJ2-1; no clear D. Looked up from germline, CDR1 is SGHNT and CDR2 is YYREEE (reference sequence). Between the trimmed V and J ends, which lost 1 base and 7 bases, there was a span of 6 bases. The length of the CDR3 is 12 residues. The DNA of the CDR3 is TGTGCCAGCAGCTTGTACAGAAATGAGCAGTTCTTC. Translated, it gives CASSLYRNEQFF.

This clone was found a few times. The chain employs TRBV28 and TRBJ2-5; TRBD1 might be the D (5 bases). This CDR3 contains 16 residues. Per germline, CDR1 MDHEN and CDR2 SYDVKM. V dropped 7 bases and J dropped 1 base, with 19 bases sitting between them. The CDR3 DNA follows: TGTGCCAGCAACGGAGCAGACAGCCCCGTCCAAGAGACCCAGTACTTC. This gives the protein CASNGADSPVQETQYF. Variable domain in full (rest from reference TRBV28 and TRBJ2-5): DVKVTQSSRYLVKRTGEKVFLECVQDMDHENMFWYRQDPGLGLRLIYFSYDVKMKEKGDIPEGYSVSREKKERFSLILESASTNQTSMYLCASNGADSPVQETQYFGPGTRLLVL.

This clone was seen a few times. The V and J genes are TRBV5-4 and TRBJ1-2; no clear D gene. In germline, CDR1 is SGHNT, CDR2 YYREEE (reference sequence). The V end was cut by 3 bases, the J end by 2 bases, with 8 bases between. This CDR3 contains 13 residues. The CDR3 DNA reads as TGTGCCAGCAGCTCTAGGGAAAACTATGGCTACACCTTC. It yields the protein CASSSRENYGYTF.

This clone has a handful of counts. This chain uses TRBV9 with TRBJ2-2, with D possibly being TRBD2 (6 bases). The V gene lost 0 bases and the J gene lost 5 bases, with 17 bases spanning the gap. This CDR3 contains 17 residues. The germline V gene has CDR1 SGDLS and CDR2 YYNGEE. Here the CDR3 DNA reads TGTGCCAGCAGCGTAGTGCCAGTGGGCGCGGGAACCGGGGAGCTGTTTTTT. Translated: CASSVVPVGAGTGELFF.

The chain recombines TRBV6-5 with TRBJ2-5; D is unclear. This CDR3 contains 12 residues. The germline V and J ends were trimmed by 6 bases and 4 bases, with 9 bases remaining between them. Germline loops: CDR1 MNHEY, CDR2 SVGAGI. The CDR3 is CASSLTGETQYF. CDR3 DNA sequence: TGTGCCAGCAGCCTCACGGGAGAGACCCAGTACTTC.

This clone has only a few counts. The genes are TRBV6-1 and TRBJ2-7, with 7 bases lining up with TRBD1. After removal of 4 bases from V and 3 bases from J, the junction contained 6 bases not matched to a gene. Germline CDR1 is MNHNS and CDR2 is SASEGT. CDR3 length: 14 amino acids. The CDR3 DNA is TGTGCCAGCAGTGTGACGGACAGGAACTACGAGCAGTACTTC. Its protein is CASSVTDRNYEQYF.

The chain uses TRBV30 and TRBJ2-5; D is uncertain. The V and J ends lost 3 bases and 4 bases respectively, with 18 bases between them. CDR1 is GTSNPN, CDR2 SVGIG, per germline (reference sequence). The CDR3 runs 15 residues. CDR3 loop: CAWRNRLGLGETQYF. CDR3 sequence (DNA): TGTGCCTGGAGAAATAGACTCGGCCTGGGAGAGACCCAGTACTTC.

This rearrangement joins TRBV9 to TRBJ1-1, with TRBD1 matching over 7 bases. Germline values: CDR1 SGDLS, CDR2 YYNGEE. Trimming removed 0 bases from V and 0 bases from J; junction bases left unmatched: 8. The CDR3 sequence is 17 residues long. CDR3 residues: CASSVATGAAVNTEAFF. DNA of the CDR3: TGTGCCAGCAGCGTAGCTACAGGGGCAGCCGTGAACACTGAAGCTTTCTTT.

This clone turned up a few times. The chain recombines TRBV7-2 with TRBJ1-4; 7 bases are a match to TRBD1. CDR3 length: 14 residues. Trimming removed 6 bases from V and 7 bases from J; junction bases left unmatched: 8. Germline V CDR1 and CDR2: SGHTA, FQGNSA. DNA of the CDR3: TGTGCCAGCAGGCCCGGGACAGAGGTTGAAAAACTGTTTTTT. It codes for CASRPGTEVEKLFF.

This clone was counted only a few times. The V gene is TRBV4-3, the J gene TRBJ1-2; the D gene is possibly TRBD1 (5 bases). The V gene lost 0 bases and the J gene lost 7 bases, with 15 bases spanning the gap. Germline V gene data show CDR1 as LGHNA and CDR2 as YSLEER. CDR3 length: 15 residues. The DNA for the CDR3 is TGCGCCAGCAGCCAAGATTGGGGGGAGATGTCTGGCTACACCTTC. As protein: CASSQDWGEMSGYTF.

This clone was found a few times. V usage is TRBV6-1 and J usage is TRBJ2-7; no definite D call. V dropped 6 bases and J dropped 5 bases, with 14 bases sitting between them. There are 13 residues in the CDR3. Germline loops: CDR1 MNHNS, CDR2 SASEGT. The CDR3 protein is CASSPDTENEQYF. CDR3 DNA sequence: TGTGCCAGCAGCCCCGATACTGAGAACGAGCAGTACTTC.